Listed below are T cell receptor beta chains from one sample, sequenced in a study of control samples from healthy donors and cancer patients. Using immunoSEQ multiplex PCR, the repertoire was profiled, and TCRdb retains in-frame clones only, with some absent. The repertoire includes about 51,000 clones, roughly 86% of them detected once, and 40% sits in the top ten. Sequences were obtained from PBMCs. Receptors were obtained from a man aged 50 or older with head and neck cancer. The CDR3 runs from the conserved cysteine through the conserved F or W. D genes are given only for firm matches. Rows may omit the clone size; those that give it use once, few, many or a size class.

>TRBV4-3|.|16|TRBJ2-2|.
CASSQVGGANTGELFF
TGCGCCAGCAGCCAAGTGGGGGGAGCAAACACCGGGGAGCTGTTTTTT
>TRBV7-3|.|13|TRBJ2-1|once
CASSSYLDPEQFF
TGTGCCAGCAGCTCATATCTAGATCCTGAGCAGTTCTTC
>TRBV5-1|.|14|TRBJ2-7|.
CASSFGGNLYEQYF
TGCGCCAGCAGCTTCGGAGGGAACCTCTACGAGCAGTACTTC
>TRBV6-6|.|14|TRBJ2-7|.
CASSYSGINYEQYF
TGTGCCAGCAGTTATTCCGGGATAAACTACGAGCAGTACTTC
>TRBV4-1|.|14|TRBJ2-5|few
CASSQDIAQETQYF
TGCGCCAGCAGCCAAGACATAGCCCAAGAGACCCAGTACTTC
>TRBV15|.|15|TRBJ1-3|.
CATSSTLDSGNTIYF
TGTGCCACCAGCAGCACGCTGGACTCTGGAAACACCATATATTTT
>TRBV5-1|.|16|TRBJ1-1|.
CASSLVRETVNTEAFF
TGCGCCAGCAGCTTGGTTAGGGAGACAGTGAACACTGAAGCTTTCTTT
>TRBV11-3|TRBD1|17|TRBJ2-3|few
CASSPGTGSPRADTQYF
TGTGCCAGCAGCCCCGGGACAGGTTCCCCCCGAGCAGATACGCAGTATTTT
>TRBV19|TRBD1|16|TRBJ1-1|.
CASSQGTGGKNTEAFF
TGTGCCAGTAGTCAAGGGACAGGGGGTAAGAACACTGAAGCTTTCTTT
>TRBV5-4|.|13|TRBJ2-3|.
CASSLRGSDTQYF
TGTGCCAGCAGCCTTCGGGGGTCAGATACGCAGTATTTT
>TRBV11-3|.|13|TRBJ2-2|few
CASSFRDPGELFF
TGTGCCAGCAGCTTCCGGGACCCCGGGGAGCTGTTTTTT
>TRBV7-8|TRBD2|17|TRBJ2-3|.
CASSLVTSGVSTDTQYF
TGTGCCAGCAGCTTAGTTACTAGCGGGGTTAGCACAGATACGCAGTATTTT
>TRBV5-1|TRBD2|16|TRBJ2-1|once
CASSLGLAGGGNEQFF
TGCGCCAGCAGCTTGGGACTAGCGGGAGGAGGGAATGAGCAGTTCTTC
>TRBV6-2/TRBV6-3|.|15|TRBJ1-5|.
CASSYRGQGNQPQHF
TGTGCCAGCAGTTACCGAGGGCAGGGGAATCAGCCCCAGCATTTT
>TRBV2|TRBD2|17|TRBJ2-1|.
CASSDTGGANSYNEQFF
TGTGCCAGCAGTGACACGGGGGGGGCCAACTCCTACAATGAGCAGTTCTTC
>TRBV16|.|12|TRBJ2-7|.
CASRGAAYEQYF
TGTGCCAGCAGAGGAGCAGCCTACGAGCAGTACTTC
>TRBV12-3/TRBV12-4|TRBD1|13|TRBJ1-1|.
CASTHYGTGSAFF
TGTGCCAGCACTCATTACGGGACAGGGAGCGCTTTCTTT
>TRBV5-1|TRBD1|15|TRBJ2-2|.
CASSLTGVNTGELFF
TGCGCCAGCAGCTTGACAGGGGTCAACACCGGGGAGCTGTTTTTT
>TRBV7-2|.|12|TRBJ1-5|.
CASSLAGQPQHF
TGTGCCAGCAGCTTAGCGGGTCAGCCCCAGCATTTT
>TRBV4-1|.|12|TRBJ1-2|.
CASSQALGGYTF
TGCGCCAGCAGCCAAGCCCTGGGTGGCTACACCTTC
>TRBV18|.|15|TRBJ2-1|.
CASSPGQASYNEQFF
TGTGCCAGCTCACCAGGGCAGGCCTCCTACAATGAGCAGTTCTTC
>TRBV7-9|TRBD1|17|TRBJ1-1|.
CASSLALGQGAITEAFF
TGTGCCAGCAGCTTAGCGTTGGGACAGGGGGCGATCACTGAAGCTTTCTTT
>TRBV9|TRBD2|17|TRBJ2-3|.
CASSVDSGRASTDTQYF
TGTGCCAGCAGCGTAGATAGCGGGAGAGCTAGCACAGATACGCAGTATTTT